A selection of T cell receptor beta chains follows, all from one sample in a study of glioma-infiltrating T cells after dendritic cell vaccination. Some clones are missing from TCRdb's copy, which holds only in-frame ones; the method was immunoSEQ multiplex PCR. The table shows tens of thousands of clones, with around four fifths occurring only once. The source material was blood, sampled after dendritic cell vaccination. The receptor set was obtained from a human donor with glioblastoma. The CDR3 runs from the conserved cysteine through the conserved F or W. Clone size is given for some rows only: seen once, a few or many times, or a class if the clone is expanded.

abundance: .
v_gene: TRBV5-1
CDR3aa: CASSFSGRQETQYF

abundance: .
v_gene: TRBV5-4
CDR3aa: CASSLVGGGTGETQYF

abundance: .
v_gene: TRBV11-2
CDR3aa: CASSFGLNNEQFF

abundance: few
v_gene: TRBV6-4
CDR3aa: CASSATPGQGPGELFF

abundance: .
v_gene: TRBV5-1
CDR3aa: CASSSLESGEQYF

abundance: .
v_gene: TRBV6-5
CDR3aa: CASSYSWTGEEKLFF

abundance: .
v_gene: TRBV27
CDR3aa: CASSLSIDSSGNTIYF

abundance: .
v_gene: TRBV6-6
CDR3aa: CASSYYDRGSYGYTF

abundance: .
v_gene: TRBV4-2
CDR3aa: CASSHEASGGVNTGELFF

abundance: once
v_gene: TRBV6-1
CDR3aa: CASNPRQEYHPLHF

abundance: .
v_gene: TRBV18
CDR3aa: CASSYRDRENTIYF

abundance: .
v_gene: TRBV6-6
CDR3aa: CASSQLQAGSFEQYF

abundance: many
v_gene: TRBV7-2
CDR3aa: CASSPRQTSAIYF

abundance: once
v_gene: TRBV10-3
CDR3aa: CAISEDRLAYEQYF

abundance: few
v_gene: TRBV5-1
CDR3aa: CASSLSGGGNTIYF

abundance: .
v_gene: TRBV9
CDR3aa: CASSVGGQGNYGYTF

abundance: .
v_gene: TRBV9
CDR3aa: CASSVDGARTYEQYF

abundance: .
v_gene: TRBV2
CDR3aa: CASSRDSSSYEQYF

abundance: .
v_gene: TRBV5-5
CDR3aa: CASSLTQGTPYEQYF

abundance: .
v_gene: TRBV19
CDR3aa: CASTDREGGEQYF

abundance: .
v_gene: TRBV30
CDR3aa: CAWGQGRFDSGNTIYF

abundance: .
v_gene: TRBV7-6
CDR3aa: CASSPKTGFLSSGANVLTF

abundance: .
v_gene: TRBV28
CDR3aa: CASKTQQYNSPLHF

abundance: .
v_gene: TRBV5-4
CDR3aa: CASTPTPGQNTEAFF

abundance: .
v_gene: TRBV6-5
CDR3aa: CASLPGVIDTEAFF

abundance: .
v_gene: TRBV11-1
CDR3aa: CASSSRTATGGGRLSEQYF

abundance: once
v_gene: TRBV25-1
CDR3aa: CASSETGAVNYGYTF

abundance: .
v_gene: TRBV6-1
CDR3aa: CASSEADPGPLGGETQYF

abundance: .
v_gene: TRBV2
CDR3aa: CASSGRDRRNQPQHF

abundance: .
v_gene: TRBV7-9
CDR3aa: CASSDTPGQGFEQYF

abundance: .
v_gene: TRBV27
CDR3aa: CASSPRTTAGFGNTIYF

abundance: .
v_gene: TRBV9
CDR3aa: CASSVEGVGELFF

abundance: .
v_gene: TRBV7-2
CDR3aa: CASSPWGAPYNEQFF

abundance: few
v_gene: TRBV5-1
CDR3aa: CASSPVSIGRRTEAFF

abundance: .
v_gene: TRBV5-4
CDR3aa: CSTRGSEQETQYF

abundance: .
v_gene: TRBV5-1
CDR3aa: CASRLNEGEPLHF